Following are 21 T cell receptor beta chains from one sample sequenced in a study of blood T cell repertoires in COVID-19. Clones were read by immunoSEQ multiplex PCR, and TCRdb kept only the in-frame ones, dropping some. The sample yields roughly 73,000 clones, roughly 88% seen once. Sequences were obtained from peripheral blood. These receptor sequences come from a man in his sixties or seventies with active or convalescent COVID-19.

The chain carries TRBV18 and TRBJ2-5, with D possibly matching TRBD2 (5 bases). The CDR3 has 15 residues. CDR1 and CDR2 (germline): KGHSH, LQKENI. Trimming removed 3 bases at V and 2 bases at J, with 13 bases between. The CDR3 loop reads CASSPSASKQETQYF. The CDR3 DNA reads as TGTGCCAGCTCACCGTCGGCTAGCAAACAAGAGACCCAGTACTTC.

The genes are TRBV4-1 and TRBJ2-5; TRBD1 aligns across 7 bases. The CDR3 consists of 16 residues. Losses at the gene ends were 1 base for V and 7 bases for J; bases not matched to a gene: 12. From germline, CDR1 is MGHRA and CDR2 YSYEKL. The CDR3 is CASSQGTGTTSGTQYF. The CDR3 coding sequence is TGCGCCAGCAGCCAAGGGACAGGCACAACATCGGGGACCCAGTACTTC.

The rearrangement joins TRBV7-9 to TRBJ1-4; D unclear. Germline CDR1 and CDR2: SEHNR and FQNEAQ (reference sequence). The CDR3 consists of 15 residues. Trimming stripped 5 bases from V and 8 bases from J, with 18 bases between. The CDR3 sequence: CASSPLGGTDEKLFF. The DNA of the CDR3 is TGTGCCAGCAGCCCCCTGGGTGGTACAGACGAAAAACTGTTTTTT.

The chain recombines TRBV5-8 with TRBJ2-5, with 9 positions matching TRBD1. CDR3 length equals 17 residues. Unmatched junction bases numbered 9, after V lost 0 bases and J lost 3 bases. Germline CDR1 SGHTS, CDR2 YDEGEE. The CDR3 DNA is TGTGCCAGCAGCTTGGTCTTCGGGACAGGGTCAAAAGAGACCCAGTACTTC. It codes for CASSLVFGTGSKETQYF.

The CDR3 DNA follows: TGTGCTAGTGCCCTGGGACAGGGGGCCGGGGAGACCCAGTACTTC. It specifies CASALGQGAGETQYF. The chain uses TRBV12-5 and TRBJ2-5; 12 bases are a match to TRBD1. The CDR3 totals 15 residues. J lost 5 bases, V lost 7 bases, and 8 bases had no gene match. Per the germline V gene, CDR1 is LGHNT and CDR2 is FRNRAP.

The J gene is TRBJ1-2, the V gene TRBV5-1; weak D call: TRBD1 (5 bases). CDR3 length: 13 residues. From germline, CDR1 is SGHRS and CDR2 YFSETQ. V lost 4 bases and J lost 4, with 11 bases in between. This chain's CDR3 is CASSLQGIYGYTF. Here the CDR3 DNA reads TGCGCCAGCAGCCTTCAGGGAATCTATGGCTACACCTTC.

The chain links TRBV9 to TRBJ1-2; the D is unclear. Per germline, CDR1 SGDLS and CDR2 YYNGEE. The ends were cut back, 0 bases at V and 13 bases at J, with 16 bases in the middle. CDR3 size: 13 residues. The DNA of the CDR3 is TGTGCCAGCAGCGTAGGCGGACGGACTGAAAGCACCTTC. Amino acid sequence: CASSVGGRTESTF.

The chain is built from TRBV10-3 and TRBJ1-3, with 7 bases lining up with TRBD1. Trimming removed 6 bases from V and 2 bases from J; junction bases left unmatched: 7. CDR3 length: 15 residues. In germline, CDR1 is ENHRY, CDR2 SYGVKD. The CDR3 region has the DNA TGTGCCATCAGCCAAGGACAGGAGCCTGGAAACACCATATATTTT. It translates to CAISQGQEPGNTIYF.

This clone was found a few times. The chain links TRBV7-9 to TRBJ1-1; D is uncertain. The CDR3 extends over 14 amino acids. Germline-derived CDR1 and CDR2 are SEHNR and FQNEAQ (reference sequence). V dropped 0 bases and J dropped 8 bases, with 13 bases sitting between them. CDR3 residues: CASSLASGAPEAFF. Here the CDR3 DNA reads TGTGCCAGCAGCTTAGCGTCCGGAGCTCCCGAAGCTTTCTTT.

This rearrangement joins TRBV24-1 to TRBJ2-1, with TRBD2 matching 10 bases. There are 16 residues in the CDR3. With 4 bases clipped from V and 11 bases from J, the junction kept 13 bases outside the gene matches. Germline CDR1 and CDR2: KGHDR and SFDVKD. The CDR3 is CATSDPQRGLASKQFF. In DNA, the CDR3 is TGTGCCACCAGTGACCCCCAACGGGGACTAGCGTCGAAGCAGTTCTTC.

This clone is a singleton in its sample. The chain combines TRBV5-8 with TRBJ2-3; D perhaps matches TRBD2 (6 bases). The CDR3 loop spans 15 amino acids. Germline values: CDR1 SGHTS, CDR2 YDEGEE. The V gene lost 4 bases and the J gene lost 2 bases, with 14 bases spanning the gap. CDR3 sequence (DNA): TGTGCCAGCAGCCGCTGGCGGGGTCACACAGATACGCAGTATTTT. This gives the protein CASSRWRGHTDTQYF.

The V and J genes are TRBV15 and TRBJ1-2, with TRBD1 as a possible D gene (6 bases). The V and J ends lost 5 bases and 3 bases respectively, with 10 bases between them. The CDR3 is 13 residues long. CDR1 and CDR2 from the germline V gene are LNHNV and YYDKDF (reference sequence). The CDR3 loop reads CATSGGQHYGYTF. The CDR3 DNA is TGTGCCACCAGCGGAGGACAGCACTATGGCTACACCTTC. The full variable domain, with the rest looked up from reference TRBV15 and TRBJ1-2, is DAMVIQNPRYQVTQFGKPVTLSCSQTLNHNVMYWYQQKSSQAPKLLFHYYDKDFNNEADTPDNFQSRRPNTSFCFLDIRSPGLGDTAMYLCATSGGQHYGYTFGSGTRLTVV.

V is TRBV19 and J is TRBJ2-4; possibly TRBD2 for D (5 bases). The CDR3 is 17 amino acids. Trimming left V 5 bases short and J 0 bases short, with 17 bases between. From germline, CDR1 is LNHDA and CDR2 SQIVND (reference sequence). The DNA for the CDR3 is TGTGCCAGTAGTGGAATGGGTCTCGGGGAAGCCAAAAACATTCAGTACTTC. Translation: CASSGMGLGEAKNIQYF. Full variable domain (rest looked up from reference TRBV19 and TRBJ2-4): DGGITQSPKYLFRKEGQNVTLSCEQNLNHDAMYWYRQDPGQGLRLIYYSQIVNDFQKGDIAEGYSVSREKKESFPLTVTSAQKNPTAFYLCASSGMGLGEAKNIQYFGAGTRLSVL.

The V and J genes are TRBV19 and TRBJ2-3, with 8 bases identical to TRBD2. This CDR3 spans 15 amino acids. Trimming at V came to 5 bases and at J to 0 bases, leaving 4 bases not matched to a gene. The germline V gene has CDR1 LNHDA and CDR2 SQIVND (reference sequence). The CDR3 protein is CASSLLAGSTDTQYF. CDR3 in DNA: TGTGCCAGTAGTCTATTAGCGGGGAGCACAGATACGCAGTATTTT.

The chain has TRBV6-5 and TRBJ2-7, with TRBD1 identical over 9 bases. The germline V gene encodes CDR1 MNHEY and CDR2 SVGAGI. The CDR3 is made up of 12 amino acids. V dropped 10 bases and J dropped 2; count of bases not matched to a gene: 3. This CDR3 reads CATGTGTYEQYF. CDR3 nucleotide sequence: TGTGCCACCGGGACAGGGACCTACGAGCAGTACTTC.

This chain uses TRBV5-4 with TRBJ1-2, with D possibly being TRBD1 (6 bases). CDR3 length equals 15 residues. V was clipped by 4 bases and J by 4 bases, with 17 bases between them. Germline CDR1 is SGHNT and CDR2 is YYREEE (reference sequence). CDR3 protein: CASSLTGHRLYGYTF. The CDR3 nucleotides read TGTGCCAGCAGCCTCACAGGGCATCGACTCTATGGCTACACCTTC.

The rearrangement joins TRBV2 to TRBJ1-2, with a weak D call TRBD1 (5 bases). The V gene lost 0 bases and the J gene lost 7 bases, with 6 bases spanning the gap. Germline V gene data show CDR1 as SNHLY and CDR2 as FYNNEI. The CDR3 has 12 residues. The CDR3 sequence is CASSEAGGGYTF. The CDR3 DNA reads TGTGCCAGCAGTGAAGCGGGGGGTGGCTACACCTTC.

The J gene is TRBJ1-5, the V gene TRBV9; 8 bases line up with TRBD1. Germline V gene data show CDR1 as SGDLS and CDR2 as YYNGEE. Trimming at V came to 3 bases and at J to 4 bases, leaving 6 bases not matched to a gene. This CDR3 is 15 amino acids long. The CDR3 region is CASSATGQANQPQHF. DNA of the CDR3: TGTGCCAGCAGCGCAACGGGACAGGCGAATCAGCCCCAGCATTTT. Full variable domain (rest looked up from reference TRBV9 and TRBJ1-5): DSGVTQTPKHLITATGQRVTLRCSPRSGDLSVYWYQQSLDQGLQFLIQYYNGEERAKGNILERFSAQQFPDLHSELNLSSLELGDSALYFCASSATGQANQPQHFGDGTRLSIL.

The chain is built from TRBV11-3 and TRBJ2-2; the D gene is possibly TRBD1 (6 bases). This CDR3 comprises 15 residues. CDR1 SGHNT and CDR2 YENEEA come from the germline V gene. V dropped 5 bases and J dropped 1 base, with 11 bases sitting between them. DNA for the CDR3: TGTGCCAGCAGCCCGCTAGGGGGGAACACCGGGGAGCTGTTTTTT. Translating gives CASSPLGGNTGELFF.

The chain combines TRBV27 with TRBJ1-5; a possible D gene is TRBD1 (6 bases). CDR1 is MNHEY, CDR2 SMNVEV, per germline (reference sequence). V was trimmed by 6 bases and J by 2 bases, leaving 11 bases between them. The CDR3 consists of 14 residues. CDR3 in amino acids: CASRGGVRNQPQHF. The CDR3 DNA reads TGTGCCAGCAGAGGGGGGGTCCGCAATCAGCCCCAGCATTTT.

V and J are TRBV30 and TRBJ1-2; D ambiguous. This CDR3 is built from 12 residues. The V gene's germline CDR1 is GTSNPN and CDR2 SVGIG (reference sequence). Trimming removed 4 bases from V and 8 bases from J, with 14 bases in between. CDR3 amino acids: CAWNRRSTGYTF. As DNA, the CDR3 is TGTGCCTGGAACCGTCGGTCTACGGGCTACACCTTC. Based on the CDR3 plus reference TRBV30 and TRBJ1-2, the full variable domain is SQTIHQWPATLVQPVGSPLSLECTVEGTSNPNLYWYRQAAGRGLQLLFYSVGIGQISSEVPQNLSASRPQDRQFILSSKKLLLSDSGFYLCAWNRRSTGYTFGSGTRLTVV.